This TCR beta chain was captured by sequencing in a study of blood T cell repertoires in COVID-19. As for the study in general: Acute and convalescent COVID-19 specimens originated in the United States, Italy and Spain.

The V and J ends lost 4 bases and 7 bases, in that order; junction bases with no gene match: 2. Germline V gene lookup returns CDR1 MNHNY and CDR2 SVGAGI (reference sequence). The CDR3 has 12 residues. Clones were read by immunoSEQ multiplex PCR, and TCRdb kept only the in-frame ones, dropping some. The data contain about 56,000 clones, approximately 91% of them seen just once; the ten biggest clones take up roughly 3.5%. This clonotype was sampled from a man aged 50-59 years with active COVID-19. The rearrangement joins TRBV6-6 to TRBJ1-1, with TRBD1 matching over 8 bases. Sequences were obtained from peripheral blood. The DNA for the CDR3 is TGTGCCAGCAGTTGGACAGGGCTTGAAGCTTTCTTT. It translates to CASSWTGLEAFF.